This TCR beta chain was identified during a study of T cell responses to AZD1222 COVID-19 vaccine. Study-wide findings and caveats: Reportedly, nearly half of unique spike TCRs recognized epitopes outside B.1.351/B.1.1.7 mutations. Vaccination with two AZD1222 doses was followed by a rise in Spike-specific TCR breadth and depth. Spike regions recognized by vaccine-associated CD4 TCRs spanned the protein, led by 160-218 and 743-854.

A word on this clone: Its antigen is still unknown.

V dropped 6 bases and J dropped 4 bases, with 12 bases sitting between them. Germline CDR1 reads MNHEY; CDR2 reads SVGAGI. CDR3 length: 13 residues. Some clones are missing from TCRdb's copy, which holds only in-frame ones; the method was immunoSEQ multiplex PCR. The sample includes about 100,000 clones, more than 75% of them seen just once. The source of this sequence is an adult in good health. The sample in question was peripheral blood, obtained on day 0 of AZD1222 vaccination. The chain is built from TRBV6-5 and TRBJ1-2; D may be TRBD1 (6 bases). CDR3 sequence reads: CASRGGLLYGYTF. In DNA form, the CDR3 reads TGTGCCAGCAGGGGGGGGCTGCTCTATGGCTACACCTTC.